This T cell receptor beta chain stems from a study of graft-versus-host responses after intestinal transplantation. Study at large: In this cohort, recipients had multivisceral, liver-intestinal, or isolated intestinal transplants. Anti-thymocyte globulin was used for induction in all recipients, who then took tacrolimus and steroids for two to four years. Study-level findings and limits: Early after transplant, HvG clones declined as circulating GvH clones peaked.

The germline V and J ends were trimmed by 4 bases and 6 bases, with 6 bases remaining between them. This CDR3 spans 12 amino acids. Germline V gene sequence: CDR1 MGHDK, CDR2 SYGVNS. On this clone: Its antigen is currently unknown.

Repertoires were generated with immunoSEQ multiplex PCR, while TCRdb's copy carries only in-frame clones and drops some. The sample holds about 85,000 clones, more than 85% seen once. Source: unstimulated CD8+ T cells sorted from spleen or lymph node cells, taken before transplant. This clonotype was sampled from a human donor who was the organ donor for an intestinal transplant. This chain uses TRBV25-1 with TRBJ2-2, with unresolved D. This CDR3 is CASSAHAGELFF. DNA for the CDR3: TGTGCCAGCAGTGCACACGCCGGGGAGCTGTTTTTT.